The 15 T cell receptor beta chains below all came from one sample that was sequenced in a study of PD-1 blockade in classical Hodgkin lymphoma. The patients all showed relapse after autologous stem cell transplantation, while their brentuximab vedotin exposure varied. Method: immunoSEQ multiplex PCR; TCRdb's copy keeps in-frame clones and lacks some. The sample lists about 98,000 clones, about nine tenths occurring once. The source was peripheral blood mononuclear cells (PBMCs), collected at baseline. These TCRs come from a human donor with classical Hodgkin lymphoma.

As to this clone: Relative to the germline gene, one junction end is altered; a read error may explain this. V is TRBV4-1 and J is TRBJ2-7, with D unresolved. Germline V lookup: CDR1 MGHRA, CDR2 YSYEKL. This CDR3 spans 15 amino acids. CDR3 amino acids: CVSSLQRHSTYEQYF. CDR3 bases: TGCGTCAGCAGCCTTCAGAGGCACAGCACCTACGAGCAGTACTTC.

The gene calls are TRBV6-4 and TRBJ2-2, with 10 bases that match TRBD1. V shed 6 bases and J 5 bases; nucleotides not matched to a gene: 6. This CDR3 contains 15 residues. Per germline, CDR1 MRHNA and CDR2 SNTAGT. The CDR3 loop is CASRWDRGYTGELFF. CDR3 in DNA: TGTGCCAGCAGGTGGGACAGGGGATATACCGGGGAGCTGTTTTTT.

The J gene is TRBJ1-4, the V gene TRBV9; D unclear. Trimming stripped 0 bases from V and 6 bases from J, with 12 bases between. Germline V CDR1 and CDR2: SGDLS, YYNGEE. The CDR3 runs 15 residues. CDR3 sequence reads: CASSVVGGPHEKLFF. The CDR3 DNA follows: TGTGCCAGCAGCGTAGTGGGTGGCCCTCATGAAAAACTGTTTTTT.

The V gene is TRBV13, the J gene TRBJ2-5; 8 bases are shared with TRBD1. The V segment lost 6 bases and the J segment 3 bases; nucleotides outside the gene matches: 3. The CDR3 is 13 amino acids. CDR1 and CDR2 (germline): PRHDT, FYEKMQ (reference sequence). The DNA of the CDR3 is TGTGCCAGCAGTCACAGGGGGAAAGAGACCCAGTACTTC. It encodes CASSHRGKETQYF.

The genes are TRBV7-9 and TRBJ2-2; TRBD2 might be the D (6 bases). The V end was cut by 7 bases, the J end by 4 bases, with 16 bases between. CDR1 is SEHNR, CDR2 FQNEAQ, per germline (reference sequence). The CDR3 is 15 residues long. The CDR3 spells CASTRSTSITGELFF. CDR3 bases: TGTGCCAGCACCCGGTCGACTAGTATCACCGGGGAGCTGTTTTTT.

The sample holds one count of this clone. The chain has TRBV7-8 and TRBJ2-7, with D maybe TRBD1 (6 bases). CDR1 is SGHVS and CDR2 is FQNEAQ in the germline V gene. The V and J ends lost 3 bases and 0 bases respectively, with 15 bases between them. The CDR3 runs 16 residues. The CDR3 loop is CASSLRSRQASYEQYF. The CDR3 nucleotides are TGTGCCAGCAGCTTGAGGTCGAGACAGGCCTCCTACGAGCAGTACTTC. Combining the CDR3 with reference TRBV7-8 and TRBJ2-7 gives the whole variable domain GAGVSQSPRYKVAKRGQDVALRCDPISGHVSLFWYQQALGQGPEFLTYFQNEAQLDKSGLPSDRFFAERPEGSVSTLKIQRTQQEDSAVYLCASSLRSRQASYEQYFGPGTRLTVT.

Turning to this clone: Distinct nucleotide sequences in the sample also encode this CDR3. The chain recombines TRBV30 with TRBJ2-7, with TRBD1 identical over 10 bases. The CDR3 has 13 residues. V lost 3 bases, J lost 7 bases, and 6 bases stayed unmatched. Germline assignment: CDR1 GTSNPN and CDR2 SVGIG (reference sequence). For the CDR3, the DNA is TGTGCCTGGAGGGACAGGGGGAAAAGTGAGCAGTACTTC. Translation: CAWRDRGKSEQYF.

Remarks on this clone: In the same sample, other DNA sequences code for this CDR3. This chain joins TRBV9 and TRBJ1-5; no definite D call. Germline-derived CDR1 and CDR2 are SGDLS and YYNGEE. Trimming shortened V by 0 bases and J by 0 bases, and 4 bases separated the two germline ends. The CDR3 extends over 14 amino acids. CDR3: CASSVGNSNQPQHF. DNA for the CDR3: TGTGCCAGCAGCGTAGGAAATAGCAATCAGCCCCAGCATTTT.

Comments on this clone: This specimen includes other DNA sequences encoding the same CDR3. The V gene is TRBV30, the J gene TRBJ2-3, with TRBD1 matching 9 bases. J lost 2 bases, V lost 8 bases, and 11 bases had no gene match. CDR1 and CDR2 from the germline V gene are GTSNPN and SVGIG (reference sequence). CDR3 length: 15 residues. DNA of the CDR3: TGTGCCGGAGCGAAGGACAGGGGCCTCACAGATACGCAGTATTTT. It is translated as CAGAKDRGLTDTQYF.

V gene TRBV28 combines with J gene TRBJ2-2; D ambiguous. CDR3 length: 15 residues. V was trimmed by 3 bases and J by 1 base, leaving 9 bases between them. Germline-derived CDR1 and CDR2 are MDHEN and SYDVKM. CDR3 sequence reads: CASSLPMGNTGELFF. CDR3 nucleotides: TGTGCCAGCAGTTTGCCTATGGGGAACACCGGGGAGCTGTTTTTT.

The chain joins TRBV6-1 to TRBJ2-1; D is possibly TRBD2 (5 bases). The CDR3 has 15 amino acids. The V end was cut by 0 bases, the J end by 5 bases, with 11 bases between. Germline lookup yields CDR1 MNHNS and CDR2 SASEGT. The CDR3 nucleotides read TGTGCCAGCAGTGAAGCTCCAACCGGGAACAATGAGCAGTTCTTC. Its translation: CASSEAPTGNNEQFF.

V and J are TRBV13 and TRBJ1-1, with 8 positions matching TRBD1. Looked up from germline, CDR1 is PRHDT and CDR2 is FYEKMQ (reference sequence). The CDR3 has 16 residues. J was trimmed by 1 base and V by 5 bases; bases with no gene match: 9. The CDR3 spells CASSARTGRENTEAFF. CDR3 nucleotide sequence: TGTGCCAGCAGCGCCCGGACAGGGCGGGAGAACACTGAAGCTTTCTTT.

The chain joins TRBV7-8 to TRBJ1-2; no clear D. V was pared by 10 bases and J by 4 bases, with 13 bases between. This CDR3 is built from 12 residues. The germline V gene encodes CDR1 SGHVS and CDR2 FQNEAQ. As DNA, the CDR3 is TGTGCCACCGAGAGGGTTGCCTATGGCTACACCTTC. Translation gives CATERVAYGYTF.

This clone was observed a single time. The CDR3 bases are TGCGCCAGCAGCACCGGACAGGGGTCGGTTGAGCAGTACTTC. It codes for CASSTGQGSVEQYF. The chain recombines TRBV5-1 with TRBJ2-7, with 9 bases matching TRBD1. In germline, CDR1 is SGHRS, CDR2 YFSETQ. This CDR3 contains 14 residues. The J segment lost 7 bases and the V segment lost 4 bases, leaving 9 bases of the junction unmatched. The variable domain in full, with the rest retrieved from reference TRBV5-1 and TRBJ2-7, is KAGVTQTPRYLIKTRGQQVTLSCSPISGHRSVSWYQQTPGQGLQFLFEYFSETQRNKGNFPGRFSGRQFSNSRSEMNVSTLELGDSALYLCASSTGQGSVEQYFGPGTRLTVT.

The rearrangement joins TRBV19 to TRBJ2-1; D might be TRBD1 or TRBD2, each matching 5 bases. The CDR3 runs to 13 residues. Trimming left V 0 bases short and J 7 bases short, with 7 bases between. From germline, CDR1 is LNHDA and CDR2 SQIVND (reference sequence). DNA of the CDR3: TGTGCCAGTAGTATAGAGGGGGTGAATGAGCAGTTCTTC. Its protein product is CASSIEGVNEQFF.